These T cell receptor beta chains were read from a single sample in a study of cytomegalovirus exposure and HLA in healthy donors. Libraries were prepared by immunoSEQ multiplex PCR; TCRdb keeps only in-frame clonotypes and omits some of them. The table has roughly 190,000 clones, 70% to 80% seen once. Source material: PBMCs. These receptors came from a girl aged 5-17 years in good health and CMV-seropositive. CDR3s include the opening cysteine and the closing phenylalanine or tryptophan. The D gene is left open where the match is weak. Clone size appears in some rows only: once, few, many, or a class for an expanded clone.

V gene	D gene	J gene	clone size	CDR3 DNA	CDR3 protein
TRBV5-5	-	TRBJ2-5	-	TGTGCCAGCAGCCCTAACGACTTGGCGCAAGAGACCCAGTACTTC	CASSPNDLAQETQYF
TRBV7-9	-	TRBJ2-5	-	TGTGCCAGCAGCTTATCGGGGGTTGAGACCCAGTACTTC	CASSLSGVETQYF
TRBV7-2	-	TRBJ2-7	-	TGTGCCAGCAGCCCGGGTCCAGGGTTCTACGAGCAGTACTTC	CASSPGPGFYEQYF
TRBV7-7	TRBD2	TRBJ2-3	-	TGTGCCAGCAGCGCCGGGACTAGCGGTGATACGCAGTATTTT	CASSAGTSGDTQYF
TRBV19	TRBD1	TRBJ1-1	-	TGTGCCAGTACCCCGGACAGGGTTGAAACTGAAGCTTTCTTT	CASTPDRVETEAFF
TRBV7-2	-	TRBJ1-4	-	TGTGCCAGCAGCTTAGGACAGATGGAAGAAAAACTGTTTTTT	CASSLGQMEEKLFF
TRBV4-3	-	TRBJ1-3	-	TGCGCCAGCAGCCAAGCCCGGGGGTTAGCTGGAAACACCATATATTTT	CASSQARGLAGNTIYF
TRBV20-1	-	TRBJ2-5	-	TGCAGTGCTAGTCAGTCGGAGACCCAGTACTTC	CSASQSETQYF
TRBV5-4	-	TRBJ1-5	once	TGTGCCAGCAGCTTGGACCCGGCGGGCAATCAGCCCCAGCATTTT	CASSLDPAGNQPQHF
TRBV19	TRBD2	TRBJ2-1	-	TGTGCCAGTAGTATAGTGGAAAAAACTAGAATTAGCGGGGGGGCCCACAATGAGCAGTTCTTC	CASSIVEKTRISGGAHNEQFF
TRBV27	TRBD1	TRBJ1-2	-	TGTGCCAGCAGACCAGACAGGGTATACGGCTACACCTTC	CASRPDRVYGYTF
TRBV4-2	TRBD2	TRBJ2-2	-	TGTGCCAGCAGCGAAGGGACTAGCGAACGAACGACCGGGGAGCTGTTTTTT	CASSEGTSERTTGELFF
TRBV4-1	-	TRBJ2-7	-	TGCGCCAGCAGCCAAGAATATCCAGGAGGAGGGTCCTACGAGCAGTACTTC	CASSQEYPGGGSYEQYF
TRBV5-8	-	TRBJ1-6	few	TGTGCCAGCAGCTTGGGTTACGAGGGTTTGGATAATTCACCCCTCCACTTT	CASSLGYEGLDNSPLHF
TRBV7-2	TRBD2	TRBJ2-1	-	TGTGCCAGCAGCGTCCCCCTCGGGGCGGGGGGGCCGGGTGAGCAGTTCTTC	CASSVPLGAGGPGEQFF
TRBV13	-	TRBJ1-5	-	TGTGCCAGCAGCTCGCGGGAGAACAATCAGCCCCAGCATTTT	CASSSRENNQPQHF
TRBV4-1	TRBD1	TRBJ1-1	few	TGCGCCAGCAGCCCAATGGCCTTGAAGACAGGGGGCGATTACATCGGGAACACTGAAGCTTTCTTT	CASSPMALKTGGDYIGNTEAFF
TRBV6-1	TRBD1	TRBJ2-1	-	TGTGCCAGCACTGGACAGGGGGCCTTTCGGGAGCAGTTCTTC	CASTGQGAFREQFF